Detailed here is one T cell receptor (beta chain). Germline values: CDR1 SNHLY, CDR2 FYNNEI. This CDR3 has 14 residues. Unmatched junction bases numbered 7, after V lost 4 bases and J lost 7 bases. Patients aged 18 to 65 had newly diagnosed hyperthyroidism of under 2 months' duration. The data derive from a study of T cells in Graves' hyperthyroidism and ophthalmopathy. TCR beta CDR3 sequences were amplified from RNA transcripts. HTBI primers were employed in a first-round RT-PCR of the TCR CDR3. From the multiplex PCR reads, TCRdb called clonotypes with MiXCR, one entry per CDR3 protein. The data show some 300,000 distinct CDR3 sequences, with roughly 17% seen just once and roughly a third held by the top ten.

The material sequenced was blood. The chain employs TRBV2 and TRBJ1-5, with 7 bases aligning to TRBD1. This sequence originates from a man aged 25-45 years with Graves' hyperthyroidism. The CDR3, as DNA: TGTGCCAGCAGTGGACAGGGAGGGTTACAGCCCCAGCATTTT. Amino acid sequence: CASSGQGGLQPQHF.